Below, 8 T cell receptor beta chains from the same sample are listed, as sequenced in a study of spatial heterogeneity in lung cancer. TCRdb independently ran MiXCR on the 5' RACE reads; one entry per CDR3 protein. The table has some 14,000 distinct CDR3 sequences, about 6% seen once. Findings of the study overall: Higher tumor mutation counts went along with higher counts of expanded intratumoral alpha and beta TCRs.

Their antigen targets remain unknown. Time point here: sample taken at primary tumor resection. The sequenced sample was lung tumor tissue, obtained at surgery. The receptor source for this set is a female donor with early-stage non-small cell lung cancer.

This clonotype was seen at least ten times. This beta chain turned up in a library designed for alpha chains; as an off-target read, its abundance says little. The V and J genes are TRBV7-6 and TRBJ2-1, with unresolved D. The CDR3 contains 15 residues. CDR1 and CDR2 from the germline V gene are SGHVS and FNYEAQ. V was pared by 5 bases and J by 6 bases, with 17 bases between. The CDR3, as DNA: TGTGCCAGCAGCCCCTCTCCCTACCCGGGCAATGAGCAGTTCTTC. The encoded protein is CASSPSPYPGNEQFF. Supplemented by reference TRBV7-6 and TRBJ2-1, the full variable domain reads GAGVSQSPRYKVTKRGQDVALRCDPISGHVSLYWYRQALGQGPEFLTYFNYEAQQDKSGLPNDRFSAERPEGSISTLTIQRTEQRDSAMYRCASSPSPYPGNEQFFGPGTRLTVL.

About this clonotype: A clone one base away is much larger, so this may be a read error. This beta chain was picked up by a library intended for alpha chains and is off target, so its count carries little meaning. This chain links TRBV7-9 with TRBJ2-7, with TRBD1 matching 8 bases. CDR1 and CDR2 (germline): SEHNR, FQNEAQ (reference sequence). The length of the CDR3 is 15 residues. The DNA of the CDR3 is TGTACCAGCAGGCCCACGGGGACAGGAGCCTACGAGCAGTACTTC. It yields the protein CTSRPTGTGAYEQYF.

This clonotype is categorized as medium-sized (0.01 to 0.1%). This beta chain represents an off-target read in a library built for alpha chains; its size is of limited meaning. The J gene is TRBJ1-2, the V gene TRBV24-1, with D tentatively TRBD1 (5 bases). The CDR3 is 14 amino acids. Germline CDR1 reads KGHDR; CDR2 reads SFDVKD. V shed 5 bases and J shed 2 bases, with 11 bases lying between them. CDR3: CATSGGAENYGYTF. For the CDR3, the DNA is TGTGCCACCAGTGGAGGGGCAGAGAACTATGGCTACACCTTC.

There are many counts of this clonotype. This beta chain came through as a stray read in a library set up for alpha chains, and its size says little. The chain links TRBV6-2 or TRBV6-3 to TRBJ2-2, with 9 nucleotides matching TRBD1. Germline loops: CDR1 MNHEY, CDR2 SVGEGT. This CDR3 has 15 amino acids. The trim removed 7 bases at V and 5 bases at J, leaving 8 bases unmatched. CDR3 DNA: TGTGCCAGCAATCTTCACGGGACAGGGACCGGGGAGCTGTTTTTT. Residues: CASNLHGTGTGELFF.

This clonotype was seen ten or more times. This beta chain appears as a stray read in a library generated for alpha chains; its size is not informative. This chain links TRBV4-1 with TRBJ1-5, with 7 bases that match TRBD1. The V and J ends lost 5 bases and 5 bases, in that order; junction bases with no gene match: 9. Germline V gene data show CDR1 as MGHRA and CDR2 as YSYEKL. This CDR3 is built from 15 residues. CDR3 residues: CASSIGGGRYQPQHF. The CDR3 DNA is TGCGCCAGCAGCATCGGAGGGGGCCGCTATCAGCCCCAGCATTTT.

This clonotype is termed large (0.1 to 1%). Found in a library prepared for alpha chains, this beta chain is an off-target read, and its abundance has little meaning. This sequence joins TRBV7-6 and TRBJ2-3, with TRBD2 identical over 8 bases. The germline CDR1 and CDR2 sequences are SGHVS and FNYEAQ. Unmatched junction bases numbered 6, after V lost 5 bases and J lost 5 bases. This CDR3 has 14 amino acids. CDR3 bases: TGTGCCAGCAGCGGCGGGACTAGATTAGATACGCAGTATTTT. It encodes CASSGGTRLDTQYF. The full variable domain, completed using reference TRBV7-6 and TRBJ2-3, is GAGVSQSPRYKVTKRGQDVALRCDPISGHVSLYWYRQALGQGPEFLTYFNYEAQQDKSGLPNDRFSAERPEGSISTLTIQRTEQRDSAMYRCASSGGTRLDTQYFGPGTRLTVL.

This clonotype has a count of ten or more. Since it is a stray read in a library aimed at alpha chains, this beta chain has a size that is not meaningful. The J gene is TRBJ2-5, the V gene TRBV11-2; D tentatively fits TRBD1 or TRBD2 (5 bases each). The CDR3 has 16 residues. V was shortened by 2 bases and J by 4 bases, with 17 bases between the two germline ends. Germline assignment: CDR1 SGHAT and CDR2 FQNNGV. CDR3 amino acids: CASSLTDVGGGETQYF. The CDR3 nucleotides are TGTGCCAGCAGCTTAACGGATGTCGGTGGGGGAGAGACCCAGTACTTC.

This clonotype was seen many times. The library was prepared for alpha chains; this beta chain is a stray read, so its frequency means little. V and J are TRBV7-9 and TRBJ1-3; D is possibly TRBD1 (5 bases). The CDR3 consists of 14 residues. The V gene lost 5 bases and the J gene lost 7 bases, with 15 bases spanning the gap. Germline values: CDR1 SEHNR, CDR2 FQNEAQ (reference sequence). The CDR3 DNA reads as TGTGCCAGCAGCGTTGGGGGAGTGCCCAACACCATATATTTT. As protein: CASSVGGVPNTIYF.